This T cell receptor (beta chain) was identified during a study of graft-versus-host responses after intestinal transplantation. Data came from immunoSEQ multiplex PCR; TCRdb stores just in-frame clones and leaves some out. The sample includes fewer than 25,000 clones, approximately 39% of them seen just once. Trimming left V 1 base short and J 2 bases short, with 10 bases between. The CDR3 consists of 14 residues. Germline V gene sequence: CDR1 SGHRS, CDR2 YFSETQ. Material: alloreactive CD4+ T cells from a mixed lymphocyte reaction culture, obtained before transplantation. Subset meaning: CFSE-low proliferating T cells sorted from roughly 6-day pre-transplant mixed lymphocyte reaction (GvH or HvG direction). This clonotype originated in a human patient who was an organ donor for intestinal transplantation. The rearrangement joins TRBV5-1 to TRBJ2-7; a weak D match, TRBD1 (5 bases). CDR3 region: CASSLTGAPYEQYF. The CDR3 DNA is TGCGCCAGCAGCTTGACTGGGGCCCCCTACGAGCAGTACTTC.